Presented here are 23 T cell receptor beta chains from one specimen sequenced in a study of CD4 T cells in relation to SARS-CoV-2 and coronaviruses (dated by TCRdb to the early 2020s). CD4+ T cells from unexposed donors were collected before the COVID-19 pandemic (2011-2018). The EasySep CD4+ T cell isolation kit was used to isolate CD4+ T cells once the cultures had run for nine to eleven days. Libraries were constructed by the immunoSEQ multiplex PCR assay. TCRdb retrieved this table from immuneACCESS and kept in-frame rearrangements only. Not all clones are present; in checked studies, unresolved V genes account for under half, and no reason is known for the remainder. The sample table lists about 17,000 clones, roughly 80% of them with a count of one. The ten largest clones take up about a third of the sample. Their recognized antigens are unknown. Sample: CD4+ T cells from PBMCs, cultured in vitro. Receptors were obtained from a human donor in good health.

Written as DNA, the CDR3 is TGTGCCAGCTCACCGGGACCAGGTGACACTGAAGCTTTCTTT. It encodes CASSPGPGDTEAFF. The V call is TRBV18, the J call TRBJ1-1; possibly TRBD1 for D (5 bases). V was trimmed by 3 bases and J by 3 bases, leaving 11 bases between them. The length of the CDR3 is 14 residues. From germline, CDR1 is KGHSH and CDR2 LQKENI.

This chain connects TRBV18 to TRBJ2-2; 8 positions agree with TRBD2. The CDR3 sequence is 18 residues long. With 1 base clipped from V and 7 bases from J, the junction kept 14 bases outside the gene matches. Germline V gene sequence: CDR1 KGHSH, CDR2 LQKENI. The CDR3 sequence is CASSPLPPGLGSGGELFF. In DNA form, the CDR3 reads TGTGCCAGCTCACCACTTCCGCCGGGACTAGGATCCGGCGGGGAGCTGTTTTTT.

This clone was recorded only once. This sequence joins TRBV5-4 and TRBJ2-1, with 13 bases matching TRBD2. V lost 1 base to trimming and J lost 5 bases; unmatched junction nucleotides: 3. Germline V gene lookup returns CDR1 SGHNT and CDR2 YYREEE (reference sequence). The CDR3 is 16 residues long. DNA for the CDR3: TGTGCCAGCAGCTTGCCGGGACTAGCGGGGAACAATGAGCAGTTCTTC. Protein sequence: CASSLPGLAGNNEQFF. Drawing the rest from reference TRBV5-4 and TRBJ2-1, the complete variable domain is ETGVTQSPTHLIKTRGQQVTLRCSSQSGHNTVSWYQQALGQGPQFIFQYYREEENGRGNFPPRFSGLQFPNYSSELNVNALELDDSALYLCASSLPGLAGNNEQFFGPGTRLTVL.

V usage is TRBV11-3 and J usage is TRBJ1-6; D is ambiguous. Trimming removed 0 bases at V and 6 bases at J, with 15 bases between. The germline V gene encodes CDR1 SGHNT and CDR2 YENEEA. The CDR3 runs 17 residues. The CDR3 region is CASSLDGRAAGNSPLHF. DNA for the CDR3: TGTGCCAGCAGCTTAGATGGACGGGCCGCCGGTAATTCACCCCTCCACTTT.

The genes are TRBV6-6 and TRBJ1-3; possibly TRBD1 for D (5 bases). The germline V and J ends were trimmed by 2 bases and 0 bases, with 8 bases remaining between them. The CDR3 runs 15 residues. CDR1 MNHNY and CDR2 SVGAGI come from the germline V gene (reference sequence). This chain's CDR3 is CASSYPRASGNTIYF. CDR3 nucleotides: TGTGCCAGCAGTTACCCCAGGGCCTCTGGAAACACCATATATTTT.

The chain is built from TRBV29-1 and TRBJ2-1; 12 bases line up with TRBD2. The CDR3 loop spans 15 amino acids. The germline V gene has CDR1 SQVTM and CDR2 ANQGSEA. V gave up 1 base and J gave up 15 bases; unmatched junction bases: 13. CDR3 loop: CSVEGVASGGARAFF. The CDR3 nucleotides read TGCAGCGTTGAAGGAGTGGCTAGCGGGGGGGCGCGGGCGTTCTTC.

The chain recombines TRBV4-2 with TRBJ2-1; 10 positions agree with TRBD2. CDR1 and CDR2 from the germline V gene are LGHNA and YNFKEQ. This CDR3 comprises 18 residues. V gave up 5 bases and J gave up 4 bases; unmatched junction bases: 14. CDR3 protein: CASSKPTLAGAHYNEQFF. CDR3 in DNA: TGTGCCAGCAGCAAGCCCACTCTAGCGGGAGCCCATTACAATGAGCAGTTCTTC.

The V and J genes are TRBV19 and TRBJ1-5; no clear D gene. Per germline, CDR1 LNHDA and CDR2 SQIVND (reference sequence). The length of the CDR3 is 14 residues. The V end was cut by 5 bases, the J end by 7 bases, with 15 bases between. DNA for the CDR3: TGTGCCAGTAGTGGGCAGGATTCGGGCCAGCCCCAGCATTTT. Encoded protein: CASSGQDSGQPQHF. The complete variable domain, with remaining parts taken from reference TRBV19 and TRBJ1-5, reads DGGITQSPKYLFRKEGQNVTLSCEQNLNHDAMYWYRQDPGQGLRLIYYSQIVNDFQKGDIAEGYSVSREKKESFPLTVTSAQKNPTAFYLCASSGQDSGQPQHFGDGTRLSIL.

The V call is TRBV3-1 (or the pseudogene TRBV3-2), the J call TRBJ1-1; D gene ambiguous. This CDR3 comprises 12 residues. Germline V gene data show CDR1 as LGHDT and CDR2 as YNNKEL (reference sequence). V gave up 4 bases and J gave up 3 bases, with 6 bases separating them. CDR3 DNA: TGTGCCAGCAGCCTACGAGACACTGAAGCTTTCTTT. This codes for CASSLRDTEAFF.

The chain carries TRBV5-1 and TRBJ2-6; perhaps TRBD2 as D (6 bases). CDR1 and CDR2 from the germline V gene are SGHRS and YFSETQ. The CDR3 has 17 residues. Trimming stripped 0 bases from V and 0 bases from J, with 10 bases between. CDR3 DNA: TGCGCCAGCAGCTTGGCTAGCGTGAGCTCTGGGGCCAACGTCCTGACTTTC. It yields the protein CASSLASVSSGANVLTF.

The sample holds one count of this clone. The chain employs TRBV6-5 and TRBJ1-2; D uncertain. The CDR3 has 12 amino acids. Germline lookup yields CDR1 MNHEY and CDR2 SVGAGI. The V gene lost 6 bases and the J gene lost 3 bases, with 8 bases spanning the gap. DNA of the CDR3: TGTGCCAGCAGGGGATGGGACTATGGCTACACCTTC. Its protein product is CASRGWDYGYTF.

This chain uses TRBV7-9 with TRBJ1-3; no clear D. The germline V and J ends were trimmed by 0 bases and 0 bases, with 6 bases remaining between them. The CDR3 has 15 residues. Germline assignment: CDR1 SEHNR and CDR2 FQNEAQ (reference sequence). The CDR3 reads CASSLALNSGNTIYF. CDR3 bases: TGTGCCAGCAGCTTAGCACTGAACTCTGGAAACACCATATATTTT. Looking up the rest from reference TRBV7-9 and TRBJ1-3 gives the full variable domain: DTGVSQNPRHKITKRGQNVTFRCDPISEHNRLYWYRQTLGQGPEFLTYFQNEAQLEKSRLLSDRFSAERPKGSFSTLEIQRTEQGDSAMYLCASSLALNSGNTIYFGEGSWLTVV.

The count of this clone is one. The chain couples TRBV5-1 to TRBJ1-1; possible D gene TRBD1, 5 bases. The CDR3 is made up of 16 amino acids. The V end lost 0 bases, the J end lost 0 bases, and 12 bases lay between the germline ends. Germline CDR1 is SGHRS and CDR2 is YFSETQ. For the CDR3, the DNA is TGCGCCAGCAGCTTGGCCTCAGGACATCTGAACACTGAAGCTTTCTTT. Translating gives CASSLASGHLNTEAFF. Based on the CDR3 plus reference TRBV5-1 and TRBJ1-1, the full variable domain is KAGVTQTPRYLIKTRGQQVTLSCSPISGHRSVSWYQQTPGQGLQFLFEYFSETQRNKGNFPGRFSGRQFSNSRSEMNVSTLELGDSALYLCASSLASGHLNTEAFFGQGTRLTVV.

The V call is TRBV7-2, the J call TRBJ2-1; 8 bases line up with TRBD1. The CDR3 consists of 13 residues. With V trimmed by 3 bases and J by 6 bases, 1 base remained unmatched. Per germline, CDR1 SGHTA and CDR2 FQGNSA. CDR3 amino acids: CASSFGQGNEQFF. CDR3 nucleotide sequence: TGTGCCAGCAGCTTTGGACAGGGCAATGAGCAGTTCTTC.

The V and J genes are TRBV3-1 (or the pseudogene TRBV3-2) and TRBJ1-2; D gene unclear. The ends were cut back, 1 base at V and 2 bases at J, with 11 bases in the middle. The CDR3 consists of 15 residues. From germline, CDR1 is LGHDT and CDR2 YNNKEL (reference sequence). CDR3 sequence reads: CASSQAAGMNYGYTF. In DNA, the CDR3 is TGTGCCAGCAGCCAAGCGGCGGGAATGAACTATGGCTACACCTTC.

The chain recombines TRBV4-1 with TRBJ2-1, with D hard to call. Germline V gene sequence: CDR1 MGHRA, CDR2 YSYEKL. CDR3 length: 17 amino acids. V was clipped by 4 bases and J by 7 bases, with 23 bases between them. CDR3 nucleotide sequence: TGCGCCAGCAGCCCGCAAGGGATATCCCCCCTAGGGAATGAGCAGTTCTTC. Translating gives CASSPQGISPLGNEQFF.

This chain links TRBV10-1 with TRBJ1-6, with D tentatively TRBD1 (5 bases). Germline values: CDR1 WNHNN, CDR2 SYGVQD (reference sequence). The CDR3 contains 15 residues. V was cut by 3 bases and J by 10 bases, with 16 bases left in between. CDR3 in DNA: TGCGCCAGCAGTGATGGTCGGCAGGGAAGCTCACCCCTCCACTTT. Protein sequence: CASSDGRQGSSPLHF.

This clone was recorded once. The CDR3 sequence: CASSSGGPPPQHF. CDR3 bases: TGTGCCAGCAGCTCCGGGGGCCCTCCGCCCCAGCATTTT. The V call is TRBV7-9, the J call TRBJ1-5; D is possibly TRBD1 (6 bases). The V end was cut by 4 bases, the J end by 9 bases, with 13 bases between. The V gene's germline CDR1 is SEHNR and CDR2 FQNEAQ (reference sequence). This CDR3 has 13 residues. Full variable domain (rest looked up from reference TRBV7-9 and TRBJ1-5): DTGVSQNPRHKITKRGQNVTFRCDPISEHNRLYWYRQTLGQGPEFLTYFQNEAQLEKSRLLSDRFSAERPKGSFSTLEIQRTEQGDSAMYLCASSSGGPPPQHFGDGTRLSIL.

This clone was recorded a few times. The V gene is TRBV9, the J gene TRBJ1-1; D not resolved. The V end lost 4 bases, the J end lost 1 base, and 11 bases lay between the germline ends. Germline V gene sequence: CDR1 SGDLS, CDR2 YYNGEE. The CDR3 runs 14 residues. The CDR3 loop reads CASSPLTGNTEAFF. The DNA of the CDR3 is TGTGCCAGCAGCCCCCTGACGGGGAACACTGAAGCTTTCTTT.

CDR3 DNA sequence: TGTGCCAGCAGCAAAGGACTAGCGAGCACAGATACGCAGTATTTT. Its protein product is CASSKGLASTDTQYF. The chain employs TRBV5-4 and TRBJ2-3, with 9 bases matching TRBD2. The length of the CDR3 is 15 residues. Germline V gene lookup returns CDR1 SGHNT and CDR2 YYREEE (reference sequence). V shed 4 bases, J shed 0 bases, and the junction held 3 bases outside the gene matches.

In DNA form, the CDR3 reads TGTGCCAGCAGTGGGTGGGGCTCATCCAATTCACCCCTCCACTTT. This encodes CASSGWGSSNSPLHF. V and J are TRBV2 and TRBJ1-6; D may be TRBD1 (5 bases). Germline values: CDR1 SNHLY, CDR2 FYNNEI. CDR3 length equals 15 residues. With 4 bases removed from V and 7 bases from J, the gap between germline ends came to 14 bases.

The rearrangement uses TRBV4-3 and TRBJ2-7, with D tentatively TRBD2 (7 bases). The V and J ends lost 0 bases and 2 bases respectively, with 23 bases between them. The CDR3 extends over 19 amino acids. Germline-derived CDR1 and CDR2 are LGHNA and YSLEER. CDR3 sequence reads: CASSQDHQGNGGTPYEQYF. CDR3 sequence (DNA): TGCGCCAGCAGCCAAGACCATCAGGGGAACGGGGGGACCCCCTACGAGCAGTACTTC.

The V and J genes are TRBV7-9 and TRBJ1-3; D is perhaps TRBD1 (6 bases). Trimming removed 5 bases from V and 4 bases from J, with 12 bases in between. The CDR3 has 14 residues. CDR1 SEHNR and CDR2 FQNEAQ come from the germline V gene (reference sequence). In DNA form, the CDR3 reads TGTGCCAGCAGCCCCGTGGGGGCGGGAAACACCATATATTTT. It codes for CASSPVGAGNTIYF.